Sequencing of this T cell receptor (beta chain) was carried out in a study of blood T cell repertoires in COVID-19. Looking at the study overall: Specimens from acute and convalescent COVID-19 originated in the United States, Italy and Spain. In each case, the material was cDNA or gDNA derived from T cells, B-cell-depleted T cells, or PBMCs.

Measured with immunoSEQ multiplex PCR; TCRdb has only the in-frame clones, and not every one. The sample holds around 100,000 clones, about 77% seen once. Per the germline V gene, CDR1 is MDHEN and CDR2 is SYDVKM. The V and J ends lost 10 bases and 0 bases, in that order; junction bases with no gene match: 11. This CDR3 is built from 16 residues. The rearrangement joins TRBV28 to TRBJ2-1; TRBD2 aligns across 8 bases. Material for sequencing was peripheral blood. This clonotype was obtained from a woman in her sixties or seventies with acute or convalescent COVID-19. The CDR3 protein is CATSVVAGSSYNEQFF. The CDR3 nucleotides read TGTGCCACCTCAGTGGTAGCGGGGAGCTCCTACAATGAGCAGTTCTTC.